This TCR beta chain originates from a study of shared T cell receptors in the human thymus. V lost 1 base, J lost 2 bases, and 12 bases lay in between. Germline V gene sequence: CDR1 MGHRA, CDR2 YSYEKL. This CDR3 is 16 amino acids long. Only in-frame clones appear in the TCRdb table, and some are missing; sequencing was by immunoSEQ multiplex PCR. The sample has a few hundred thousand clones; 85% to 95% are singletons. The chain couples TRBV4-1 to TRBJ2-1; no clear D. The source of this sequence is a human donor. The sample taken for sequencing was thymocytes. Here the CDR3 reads CASSQARQDPYNEQFF. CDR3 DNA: TGCGCCAGCAGCCAAGCTCGGCAGGACCCCTACAATGAGCAGTTCTTC.